Sequencing of this TCR beta chain was carried out in a study of CD8 T cells in Susac syndrome. CDR1 is DFQATT, CDR2 SNEGSKA, per germline (reference sequence). The CDR3 runs to 14 residues. Trimming took 3 bases from V and 0 from J, leaving 10 bases between them. TCR beta sequences were obtained from blood CD8+ and CD4+ T cells. TEMRA cells were enriched by FACS, and CD4+ and CD8+ T cells were negatively isolated. When the RNA was reverse transcribed, random hexamers were used with an input of 0.5 to 1 ug. MiXCR, applied by TCRdb to the immunoSEQ multiplex PCR reads, yields one record per CDR3 protein. The data contain about 210,000 distinct CDR3 sequences, around 93% of them singletons.

This receptor was obtained from a human donor with Susac syndrome. The chain uses TRBV20-1 and TRBJ2-3; D gene unclear. Sequencing was performed on CD4+ T cells from PBMCs. DNA of the CDR3: TGCAGTGCTAGGGCGTGGGGAAGCACAGATACGCAGTATTTT. It yields the protein CSARAWGSTDTQYF.